A selection of T cell receptor beta chains follows, all from one sample in a study of blood T cell repertoires in COVID-19. Libraries were prepared by immunoSEQ multiplex PCR; TCRdb keeps only in-frame clonotypes and omits some of them. This sample has 70,000 to 90,000 clones, with approximately 86% found just once. The specimen was peripheral blood. The receptors derive from a man at least 80 years old with COVID-19, enrolled during active disease. Both conserved end residues are part of each CDR3. A D gene is named only where the DNA matches it firmly. Some rows mark clone size as missing; the rest say once, few, many or name a class of expanded clone.

TRBV6-6	.	TRBJ1-3	.	CASRPAQGLGNTIYF	TGTGCCAGCAGGCCGGCACAGGGTTTAGGAAACACCATATATTTT
TRBV5-5	TRBD2	TRBJ2-3	.	CASSLGLAGATDTQYF	TGTGCCAGCAGCTTAGGTCTAGCGGGGGCCACAGATACGCAGTATTTT
TRBV19	.	TRBJ1-1	.	CASRLLGHHTEAFF	TGTGCCAGCAGATTACTCGGACACCACACTGAAGCTTTCTTT
TRBV3-1/TRBV3-2	.	TRBJ1-4	.	CASSPKEGEKLFF	TGTGCCAGCAGCCCGAAGGAGGGGGAAAAACTGTTTTTT
TRBV19	.	TRBJ1-6	.	CASSISSVGSPLHF	TGTGCCAGTAGTATTAGCTCCGTGGGTTCACCCCTCCACTTT
TRBV7-8	TRBD2	TRBJ2-1	once	CASSWGLAGDLEQFF	TGTGCCAGCAGCTGGGGACTAGCGGGCGACCTTGAGCAGTTCTTC
TRBV28	.	TRBJ1-6	.	CASLSLGSSPLHF	TGTGCCAGCTTAAGTCTCGGGAGCTCACCCCTCCACTTT
TRBV3-1/TRBV3-2	.	TRBJ1-2	.	CASSQGSGYYGYTF	TGTGCCAGCAGCCAAGGGTCAGGGTACTATGGCTACACCTTC
TRBV14	.	TRBJ1-1	.	CASSQLLTGSAEAFF	TGTGCCAGCAGCCAACTGTTGACTGGGTCCGCTGAAGCTTTCTTT
TRBV28	.	TRBJ1-6	.	CASSLHGSSYNSPLHF	TGTGCCAGCAGTCTGCACGGGAGCTCCTATAATTCACCCCTCCACTTT
TRBV7-2	.	TRBJ2-1	.	CASSLRARGLAEQFF	TGTGCCAGCAGCTTGCGGGCGCGGGGGCTCGCTGAGCAGTTCTTC
TRBV28	TRBD1	TRBJ1-2	.	CASRVGQAYGYTF	TGTGCCAGCAGGGTGGGACAGGCCTATGGCTACACCTTC
TRBV5-1	.	TRBJ1-2	.	CASSLGQSRPSPANYGYTF	TGCGCCAGCAGCCTCGGACAGTCGCGGCCATCACCAGCTAACTATGGCTACACCTTC